Presented here are 27 T cell receptor beta chains from one specimen sequenced in a study of tumor-infiltrating lymphocytes in primary liver carcinoma. Total RNA (around 0.45 ug) served as template for TCR beta cDNA synthesis primed by a constant-region primer. The TCR beta library was amplified through three nested multiplex PCR rounds in a modified ARM-PCR procedure. TRBV1-TRBV30 forward primers paired with a C-beta reverse primer drove the first two PCR rounds, 10 cycles each. TCRdb analysed the multiplex PCR reads with MiXCR anew, one entry per CDR3 protein. Here the sample spans about 96,000 distinct CDR3 sequences, just over 65% being singletons. Taking about 18-31 mg of unsorted bulk tissue, the authors co-extracted RNA and DNA. Sequencing was performed on tumor-adjacent normal liver tissue. The receptors originated from a middle-aged man with primary liver carcinoma and hepatitis B virus infection.

This clonotype was observed a handful of times. A much larger clone differs from this one at a single base, so this may be a read error. This chain joins TRBV4-1 and TRBJ1-2; 8 bases match TRBD1. Trimming at V came to 4 bases and at J to 3 bases, leaving 10 bases not matched to a gene. Germline CDR1 is MGHRA and CDR2 is YSYEKL. The CDR3 runs to 16 residues. The CDR3 DNA reads as TGCGCCAGCAGCCCAGACCAGGGGGCGCTCGACTATGGCTACACCTTC. Translating gives CASSPDQGALDYGYTF.

The chain recombines TRBV11-2 with TRBJ2-1, with D unclear. This CDR3 has 11 amino acids. Germline values: CDR1 SGHAT, CDR2 FQNNGV. Trimming took 8 bases from V and 5 from J, leaving 7 bases between them. In nucleotides, the CDR3 is TGTGCCAGCGGTTTCGACAATGAGCAGTTCTTC. Translated, it gives CASGFDNEQFF.

For this clonotype: This could be a read error, since a much larger clone is one nucleotide away. The chain has TRBV6-2 or TRBV6-3 and TRBJ2-1; D is uncertain. This CDR3 is 13 amino acids long. Germline V gene sequence: CDR1 MNHEY, CDR2 SVGEGT. The CDR3 DNA is TGTACCAGCAGTGACCCTGGGCCGTATGAGCAGTTCTTC. It specifies CTSSDPGPYEQFF.

This clonotype is medium-sized in the sample. The rearrangement links TRBV12-3 or TRBV12-4 to TRBJ2-3; D not resolved. V lost 6 bases to trimming and J lost 3 bases, with 4 bases between them. This CDR3 comprises 11 residues. In DNA form, the CDR3 reads TGTGCCAGCAGGACAACAGATACGCAGTATTTT. Residues: CASRTTDTQYF.

On this clonotype itself: A junction end diverges from the germline sequence, so it may reflect a read error. The chain employs TRBV11-2 and TRBJ2-1, with D possibly matching TRBD1 (5 bases). Germline loops: CDR1 SGHAT, CDR2 FQNNGV. This CDR3 spans 13 amino acids. In DNA, the CDR3 is TGTGCCTGCAGCAAGACAGCCTACAATGTGCAGTTCTTC. Protein sequence: CACSKTAYNVQFF.

Note on this clonotype: Mismatch with germline at one junction end may stem from a read error. V usage is TRBV11-2 and J usage is TRBJ2-3; weak D call: TRBD1 (7 bases). The CDR3 totals 14 residues. CDR1 and CDR2 from the germline V gene are SGHAT and FQNNGV. DNA for the CDR3: TGTGCCAGCAACTTAATCGGCGGGACAGAAACGCAGTATTTT. It specifies CASNLIGGTETQYF.

This clonotype was recorded a few times. The rearrangement joins TRBV2 to TRBJ2-5, with D unresolved. The V end was cut by 9 bases, the J end by 5 bases, with 13 bases between. This CDR3 has 12 amino acids. CDR1 is SNHLY, CDR2 FYNNEI, per germline. The CDR3 bases are TGTGCCAGTGAAGCACTTCGGGAGACCCAGTACTTC. Its translation is CASEALRETQYF. Using reference TRBV2 and TRBJ2-5 for the parts outside the CDR3, the full variable domain is EPEVTQTPSHQVTQMGQEVILRCVPISNHLYFYWYRQILGQKVEFLVSFYNNEISEKSEIFDDQFSVERPDGSNFTLKIRSTKLEDSAMYFCASEALRETQYFGPGTRLLVL.

With regard to this clonotype: A much larger clone differs from this one at a single base, so this may be a read error. This rearrangement joins TRBV5-5 to TRBJ2-5; no clear D. The CDR3 consists of 12 residues. Germline V CDR1 and CDR2: SGHKS, YYEKEE (reference sequence). DNA for the CDR3: TGTGCCAGCAGCTTGGTCCTGGAGACCCAGCACTTC. Translation gives CASSLVLETQHF.

This clonotype was detected only once. A read error may produce the germline difference seen at one junction end. The chain is built from TRBV11-2 and TRBJ2-5; D tentatively reads TRBD1 or TRBD2 (7 bases each). Per the germline V gene, CDR1 is SGHAT and CDR2 is FQNNGV. The CDR3 runs to 14 residues. The CDR3: CTSSSREGAETQYF. The CDR3 bases are TGTACCAGCAGCTCCAGGGAGGGGGCGGAGACTCAGTACTTC.

Comments on this clonotype: The germline gene is not matched at one end of the junction; a read error may be the cause. The chain carries TRBV11-2 and TRBJ2-2; TRBD1 matches at 12 bases. The CDR3 loop spans 18 amino acids. Germline CDR1 reads SGHAT; CDR2 reads FQNNGV. CDR3 coding DNA: TGTGCCAGCAGCTTATCTTACTGGGACAGGGGGCATAGCGGGGAGCTGTTTTTC. It specifies CASSLSYWDRGHSGELFF.

On this clonotype: This sequence may be a read error, since a much larger clone differs from it by one base. The chain is built from TRBV5-6 and TRBJ2-1; a possible D gene is TRBD1 (6 bases). CDR3 size: 14 residues. Germline values: CDR1 SGHDT, CDR2 YYEEEE. CDR3 in DNA: TGTGCCAGCAGCTGGGGGCATGGTGGGGATGAGCGGTTCTTC. This codes for CASSWGHGGDERFF.

On this clonotype itself: At one of its ends the junction is not consistent with the germline gene, which may arise from a read error. The chain links TRBV11-1 to TRBJ2-7; 7 bases align to TRBD1. The CDR3 is 14 amino acids. Germline assignment: CDR1 SGHAT and CDR2 FQDESV (reference sequence). The CDR3 region has the DNA TGTGTCAGCAGCTTTGGGACAGTTGGCTACGAGCACTACTTC. Protein product: CVSSFGTVGYEHYF.

To note about this clonotype: At one boundary the junction diverges from the germline segment, which might be a read error. The chain is built from TRBV12-3 or TRBV12-4 and TRBJ2-3, with D possibly matching TRBD1 (6 bases). This CDR3 has 14 amino acids. This CDR3 reads CASGLRQDKDTQYF. The CDR3 bases are TGTGCCAGCGGCCTCCGACAGGATAAAGATACACAGTATTTT.

This clonotype was seen repeatedly, ten times or more. For the CDR3, the DNA is TGTGCCACTATGACAGGGCCTGATGGCTACACCTTC. Amino acids: CATMTGPDGYTF. The chain links TRBV6-5 to TRBJ1-2; TRBD1 matches at 7 bases. The germline V gene has CDR1 MNHEY and CDR2 SVGAGI. The CDR3 length is 12 residues. Trimming took 10 bases from V and 6 from J; bases not matched to a gene: 8.

The rearrangement links TRBV7-8 to TRBJ2-7, with D uncertain. V shed 5 bases and J shed 3 bases, with 11 bases lying between them. The germline CDR1 and CDR2 sequences are SGHVS and FQNEAQ. The CDR3 is 13 residues long. In nucleotides, the CDR3 is TGTGCCAGCAGCCTCAGCGTGGTCTACGAGCAGTACTTC. It yields the protein CASSLSVVYEQYF.

This clonotype was seen many times. The V and J genes are TRBV29-1 and TRBJ2-1, with 11 bases identical to TRBD2. Germline CDR1 SQVTM, CDR2 ANQGSEA. Losses at the gene ends were 7 bases for V and 6 bases for J; bases not matched to a gene: 8. The CDR3 length is 14 residues. The CDR3 protein is CSGDSGRALNEQFF. CDR3 DNA sequence: TGCAGCGGAGATAGCGGGAGGGCCCTCAATGAGCAGTTCTTC.

In regard to this clonotype: Possible read error: a much larger clone is one base away. V gene TRBV4-1 combines with J gene TRBJ2-3, with 14 bases identical to TRBD2. The CDR3 has 19 residues. Germline V gene sequence: CDR1 MGHRA, CDR2 YSYEKL. In nucleotides, the CDR3 is TGCGCCAGCAGCCAAGGGGTTGGGACTAGCGGGAGTGGCACAGATATGCAGTATTTT. It encodes CASSQGVGTSGSGTDMQYF.

Note on this clonotype: Because it lacks the conserved phenylalanine or tryptophan at the end, this CDR3 is likely a read error. Because the CDR3's place on the DNA is in doubt, the DNA is left out and the CDR3 is given as listed by TCRdb. The chain joins TRBV12-3 or TRBV12-4 to TRBJ2-7. The CDR3 comprises 12 residues, both ends counted. The CDR3 here is CASSVLAYERYL.

This clonotype is labeled medium-sized. The genes are TRBV6-6 and TRBJ1-5; D might be TRBD1 (5 bases). CDR1 is MNHNY and CDR2 is SVGAGI in the germline V gene (reference sequence). The ends were cut back, 5 bases at V and 0 bases at J, with 8 bases in the middle. CDR3 length: 14 residues. DNA of the CDR3: TGTGCCAGCAGTGGGGACGGTAGCAATCAGCCCCAGCATTTT. Residues: CASSGDGSNQPQHF.

At least ten counts were recorded for this clonotype. V is TRBV4-1 and J is TRBJ2-7; D might be TRBD2 (7 bases). Germline V gene lookup returns CDR1 MGHRA and CDR2 YSYEKL. The CDR3 extends over 14 amino acids. V was pared by 0 bases and J by 9 bases, with 15 bases between. The CDR3 spells CASSQDVRGAVQYF. The CDR3 DNA reads TGCGCCAGCAGCCAAGACGTACGGGGGGCGGTGCAGTACTTC.

This clonotype was counted many times. The CDR3 here is CASSQGPRDNHEQYF. The CDR3 coding sequence is TGCGCCAGCAGCCAAGGCCCCCGGGACAACCACGAGCAGTACTTC. This rearrangement joins TRBV4-1 to TRBJ2-7; possible D gene TRBD1, 6 bases. CDR3 length equals 15 residues. Germline CDR1 reads MGHRA; CDR2 reads YSYEKL. V was pared by 1 base and J by 5 bases, with 15 bases between.

Of note for this clonotype: Being one base from a much bigger clone, this may be a read error. V and J are TRBV10-3 and TRBJ2-7; D is unresolved. This CDR3 is built from 11 residues. In germline, CDR1 is ENHRY, CDR2 SYGVKD. V was cut by 10 bases and J by 3 bases, with 10 bases left in between. CDR3 in amino acids: CATISGYEQYF. Here the CDR3 DNA reads TGTGCCACTATCTCAGGCTACGAGCAGTACTTC.

A remark on this clonotype: At one end, the junction sequence differs from germline, possibly due to a read error. This rearrangement joins TRBV11-2 to TRBJ1-1; D is ambiguous. Germline V gives CDR1 SGHAT, CDR2 FQNNGV. This CDR3 comprises 12 residues. The CDR3 sequence is CVSSFGHTEAFF. CDR3 nucleotides: TGTGTCAGCAGCTTTGGGCACACTGAAGCTTTCTTT.

Regarding this clonotype: Given a much more abundant clone one base away, this may be a read error. V and J are TRBV5-8 and TRBJ1-5; possibly TRBD1 for D (5 bases). The CDR3 loop spans 16 amino acids. Per the germline V gene, CDR1 is SGHTS and CDR2 is YDEGEE. This chain's CDR3 is CASNLKGISLSQPQHF. Here the CDR3 DNA reads TGTGCCAGCAACTTGAAGGGGATCAGCCTCAGTCAGCCCCAGCATTTT.

Points on this clonotype: It may be a read error: a sequence one base away is much more abundant. The V and J genes are TRBV29-1 and TRBJ2-2, with D perhaps TRBD1 (5 bases). V lost 7 bases and J lost 0, with 12 bases in between. CDR3 length equals 14 residues. Germline CDR1 and CDR2: SQVTM and ANQGSEA. CDR3 sequence (DNA): TGCAGCGCTGGGGCAGACTCGAACACCGGGGAGCTGTTTTTT. As protein: CSAGADSNTGELFF.

V and J are TRBV11-1 and TRBJ2-1, with TRBD2 identical over 14 bases. CDR1 and CDR2 (germline): SGHAT, FQDESV (reference sequence). V shed 8 bases and J 5 bases; nucleotides not matched to a gene: 8. CDR3 size: 16 residues. The CDR3 nucleotides read TGTGCCAGCCTGGGACTAGCGGGAGAAGTTGACAATGAGCAGTTCTTC. It yields the protein CASLGLAGEVDNEQFF.

This clonotype was seen many times. V gene TRBV6-5 combines with J gene TRBJ2-1; D gene ambiguous. Trimming stripped 8 bases from V and 6 bases from J, with 11 bases between. CDR1 is MNHEY, CDR2 SVGAGI, per germline. This CDR3 is 12 amino acids long. CDR3 loop: CASLGASNEQFF. The CDR3 bases are TGTGCCAGCCTCGGAGCGAGCAATGAGCAGTTCTTC.